The 28 T cell receptor beta chains below all came from one sample that was sequenced in a study of blood T cell repertoires in COVID-19. The method was immunoSEQ multiplex PCR; TCRdb's version includes in-frame clones alone and lacks a portion of them. This table has 110,000 or so clones, approximately 77% appearing once. The sequencing sample was made of peripheral blood. These receptors were collected from a human donor in a cohort sampled during active COVID-19.

V usage is TRBV19 and J usage is TRBJ1-6; 8 bases line up with TRBD1. V shed 3 bases, J shed 9 bases, and the junction held 4 bases outside the gene matches. The CDR3 consists of 14 residues. In germline, CDR1 is LNHDA, CDR2 SQIVND (reference sequence). CDR3 amino acids: CASSIQGAGSPLHF. In DNA form, the CDR3 reads TGTGCCAGTAGTATTCAGGGGGCAGGTTCACCCCTCCACTTT.

The rearrangement uses TRBV5-4 and TRBJ1-1, with TRBD1 matching 10 bases. V lost 4 bases and J lost 5; bases outside the gene matches: 8. Germline CDR1 and CDR2: SGHNT and YYREEE (reference sequence). The CDR3 loop spans 15 amino acids. CDR3 loop: CASSLPTGGETEAFF. The CDR3 DNA is TGTGCCAGCAGCCTACCGACAGGGGGCGAGACTGAAGCTTTCTTT.

The rearrangement uses TRBV4-2 and TRBJ1-4; tentative D call: TRBD1 (6 bases). The V gene's germline CDR1 is LGHNA and CDR2 YNFKEQ. V lost 0 bases to trimming and J lost 8 bases, with 16 bases between them. The CDR3 is 16 amino acids. The CDR3 is CASSQEVRGGVEKLFF. The CDR3 coding sequence is TGTGCCAGCAGCCAAGAGGTCAGGGGAGGGGTGGAAAAACTGTTTTTT.

The chain uses TRBV7-9 and TRBJ1-6, with D tentatively TRBD1 (6 bases). The CDR3 runs to 19 residues. Germline CDR1 and CDR2: SEHNR and FQNEAQ (reference sequence). The V and J ends lost 4 bases and 0 bases respectively, with 19 bases between them. In DNA form, the CDR3 reads TGTGCCAGCAGCTCCAGGAGGACAGATACAAGCTCCTATAATTCACCCCTCCACTTT. It translates to CASSSRRTDTSSYNSPLHF.

The V call is TRBV27, the J call TRBJ2-7; no definite D call. This CDR3 comprises 14 residues. V lost 1 base to trimming and J lost 0 bases, with 7 bases between them. Germline CDR1 reads MNHEY; CDR2 reads SMNVEV (reference sequence). This chain's CDR3 is CASSLCLVSYEQYF. The DNA of the CDR3 is TGTGCCAGCAGTTTATGCCTAGTCTCCTACGAGCAGTACTTC.

The rearrangement uses TRBV6-2 or TRBV6-3 and TRBJ1-2; a possible D gene is TRBD1 (6 bases). This CDR3 is built from 15 residues. Germline values: CDR1 MNHEY, CDR2 SVGEGT. Trimming cost V 2 bases and J 5 bases, with 15 bases left between them. CDR3 region: CASSYTWTAEYGYTF. In DNA, the CDR3 is TGTGCCAGCAGTTACACTTGGACAGCTGAATATGGCTACACCTTC.

The V and J genes are TRBV12-3 or TRBV12-4 and TRBJ2-7; D unclear. The CDR3 extends over 12 amino acids. V dropped 1 base and J dropped 4 bases, with 5 bases sitting between them. The CDR3 is CASSLETYEQYF. The CDR3 DNA sequence: TGTGCCAGCAGTTTAGAGACTTACGAGCAGTACTTC.

In DNA, the CDR3 is TGTGCCAGCAGTATGACAGGGGGTTCGAGCAATCAGCCCCAGCATTTT. Encoded protein: CASSMTGGSSNQPQHF. This chain connects TRBV27 to TRBJ1-5; 9 positions agree with TRBD1. V lost 5 bases to trimming and J lost 1 base; unmatched junction nucleotides: 6. The CDR3 loop spans 16 amino acids. Germline CDR1 MNHEY, CDR2 SMNVEV (reference sequence).

This chain connects TRBV6-5 to TRBJ1-5; 9 bases are a match to TRBD1. The germline V gene has CDR1 MNHEY and CDR2 SVGAGI. The CDR3 totals 14 residues. The V segment lost 6 bases and the J segment 7 bases; nucleotides outside the gene matches: 7. CDR3 residues: CASSQDRGYQPQHF. The DNA of the CDR3 is TGTGCCAGCAGCCAGGACAGGGGATACCAGCCCCAGCATTTT.

This sequence joins TRBV7-8 and TRBJ2-3, with 9 bases lining up with TRBD1. The germline CDR1 and CDR2 sequences are SGHVS and FQNEAQ. The CDR3 loop spans 15 amino acids. Losses at the gene ends were 2 bases for V and 3 bases for J; bases not matched to a gene: 3. CDR3 DNA: TGTGCCAGCAGCTTATACAGGGGGCCGACAGATACGCAGTATTTT. Protein: CASSLYRGPTDTQYF.

Only a few counts were recorded for this clone. This chain uses TRBV21-1 with TRBJ2-7; the D segment call TRBD1 is taken from the table without a DNA check. TRBV21-1 is a listed pseudogene. This CDR3 contains 14 residues. CDR3: CASRRTGRRFEQYF. The CDR3, as DNA: TGTGCCAGCAGACGGACAGGGAGGAGGTTCGAGCAGTACTTC.

V and J are TRBV7-9 and TRBJ2-1; TRBD1 aligns across 7 bases. The CDR3 runs to 14 residues. Germline V gene sequence: CDR1 SEHNR, CDR2 FQNEAQ (reference sequence). V shed 1 base and J 6 bases; nucleotides not matched to a gene: 3. In DNA form, the CDR3 reads TGTGCCAGCAGCTTAGTCGACAGGGTCAATGAGCAGTTCTTC. Translation: CASSLVDRVNEQFF.

A note on this clone: The same CDR3 arises from other DNA sequences in this sample as well. The V call is TRBV7-2, the J call TRBJ2-7, with 8 bases fitting TRBD1. J lost 2 bases, V lost 5 bases, and 5 bases had no gene match. CDR1 and CDR2 (germline): SGHTA, FQGNSA. The CDR3 length is 14 residues. CDR3 in amino acids: CASSPTGGPYEQYF. CDR3 sequence (DNA): TGTGCCAGCAGCCCTACAGGGGGTCCCTACGAGCAGTACTTC.

The chain is built from TRBV4-2 and TRBJ2-7; TRBD1 is a possible D gene (6 bases). Germline values: CDR1 LGHNA, CDR2 YNFKEQ. V dropped 3 bases and J dropped 3 bases, with 15 bases sitting between them. This CDR3 is 15 amino acids long. The DNA for the CDR3 is TGTGCCAGCAGCCAGGTTGGGGGCTGGGACTACGAGCAGTACTTC. The encoded protein is CASSQVGGWDYEQYF.

This clone has a handful of counts. The rearrangement uses TRBV6-6 and TRBJ1-5, with TRBD1 as a possible D gene (5 bases). CDR3 size: 15 residues. Germline values: CDR1 MNHNY, CDR2 SVGAGI (reference sequence). With 2 bases removed from V and 0 bases from J, the gap between germline ends came to 8 bases. The CDR3, as DNA: TGTGCCAGCAGTTACGTCAGGGCTAGCAATCAGCCCCAGCATTTT. Translating it yields CASSYVRASNQPQHF.

This clone was seen once. The chain employs TRBV27 and TRBJ1-1; TRBD1 matches 8 bases. V lost 6 bases to trimming and J lost 6 bases; unmatched junction nucleotides: 6. The CDR3 totals 13 residues. CDR1 and CDR2 from the germline V gene are MNHEY and SMNVEV (reference sequence). DNA of the CDR3: TGTGCCAGCAGACTAATACAGGGGGCTGAAGCTTTCTTT. Amino acids: CASRLIQGAEAFF.

CDR3 region: CASSEGRASNQPQHF. The CDR3 region has the DNA TGTGCCAGCAGTGAAGGGAGGGCCTCTAATCAGCCCCAGCATTTT. The chain has TRBV25-1 and TRBJ1-5; no clear D. Trimming removed 2 bases from V and 4 bases from J, with 12 bases in between. Germline V lookup: CDR1 MGHDK, CDR2 SYGVNS. The CDR3 loop spans 15 amino acids. Full variable domain (missing parts from reference TRBV25-1 and TRBJ1-5): EADIYQTPRYLVIGTGKKITLECSQTMGHDKMYWYQQDPGMELHLIHYSYGVNSTEKGDLSSESTVSRIRTEHFPLTLESARPSHTSQYLCASSEGRASNQPQHFGDGTRLSIL.

The chain has TRBV12-3 or TRBV12-4 and TRBJ2-1; 7 nucleotides agree with TRBD1. CDR3 length: 13 amino acids. V was pared by 1 base and J by 9 bases, with 3 bases of the junction left unmatched. The CDR3 loop reads CASSLDRTGEQFF. DNA of the CDR3: TGTGCCAGCAGTTTAGACAGGACAGGTGAGCAGTTCTTC.

V and J are TRBV18 and TRBJ2-7, with 9 bases identical to TRBD2. V dropped 1 base and J dropped 3; count of bases not matched to a gene: 7. The CDR3 contains 16 residues. Per the germline V gene, CDR1 is KGHSH and CDR2 is LQKENI. CDR3 protein: CASSPLRSGRFYEQYF. The DNA of the CDR3 is TGTGCCAGCTCACCACTCAGAAGCGGGAGGTTCTACGAGCAGTACTTC.

The chain combines TRBV6-5 with TRBJ1-2; 9 nucleotides line up with TRBD1. The V gene end was trimmed by 2 bases and the J gene end by 5 bases; junction bases not matched to a gene: 6. In germline, CDR1 is MNHEY, CDR2 SVGAGI. The CDR3 has 15 amino acids. CDR3 in amino acids: CASSYAAGTGYGYTF. The CDR3 region has the DNA TGTGCCAGCAGTTACGCGGCTGGGACAGGGTATGGCTACACCTTC.

In its sample, this clone was seen once. The CDR3 is CASSHGQGSYEQYF. The DNA for the CDR3 is TGCGCCAGCAGCCACGGACAGGGATCCTACGAGCAGTACTTC. This chain links TRBV5-1 with TRBJ2-7; 8 bases are a match to TRBD1. Germline V lookup: CDR1 SGHRS, CDR2 YFSETQ. CDR3 length equals 14 residues. V shed 4 bases, J shed 1 base, and the junction held 4 bases outside the gene matches.

V gene TRBV2 combines with J gene TRBJ1-5; 10 nucleotides line up with TRBD1. Germline CDR1 SNHLY, CDR2 FYNNEI. J gave up 6 bases and V 0 bases, and 11 bases lay outside the gene matches. The CDR3 runs to 18 residues. The CDR3 loop is CASSEARGGRDRGQPQHF. DNA of the CDR3: TGTGCCAGCAGTGAAGCTCGAGGGGGGAGGGACAGGGGTCAGCCCCAGCATTTT.

A single count supports this clone. The chain carries TRBV5-4 and TRBJ1-4, with 9 nucleotides matching TRBD1. Losses at the gene ends were 3 bases for V and 8 bases for J; bases not matched to a gene: 8. In germline, CDR1 is SGHNT, CDR2 YYREEE (reference sequence). The CDR3 extends over 15 amino acids. The DNA of the CDR3 is TGTGCCAGCAGCTCCCCGGGACAGGGAGAAGAAAAACTGTTTTTT. It is translated as CASSSPGQGEEKLFF.

This CDR3 is CASSPTVASGYNEQFF. The CDR3 nucleotides read TGTGCCAGCAGCCCCACCGTCGCTAGCGGTTACAATGAGCAGTTCTTC. The chain uses TRBV7-6 and TRBJ2-1, with TRBD2 matching 7 bases. The germline gives CDR1 SGHVS, CDR2 FNYEAQ. The CDR3 loop spans 16 amino acids. The J segment lost 4 bases and the V segment lost 5 bases, leaving 11 bases of the junction unmatched.

The V gene is TRBV19, the J gene TRBJ1-6; 9 bases map to TRBD1. CDR1 is LNHDA and CDR2 is SQIVND in the germline V gene (reference sequence). The V gene end was trimmed by 5 bases and the J gene end by 6 bases; junction bases not matched to a gene: 5. The CDR3 length is 15 residues. As DNA, the CDR3 is TGTGCCAGTAGTTCTTCGGGACAGGGTAATTCACCCCTCCACTTT. Encoded protein: CASSSSGQGNSPLHF.

This clone is a singleton in its sample. The chain joins TRBV7-9 to TRBJ2-3; perhaps TRBD1 as D (5 bases). CDR3 length equals 15 residues. The germline V and J ends were trimmed by 5 bases and 0 bases, with 12 bases remaining between them. The germline gives CDR1 SEHNR, CDR2 FQNEAQ (reference sequence). The CDR3 DNA reads TGTGCCAGCAGCACACCGACAGTTAGCACAGATACGCAGTATTTT. It specifies CASSTPTVSTDTQYF.

This chain joins TRBV11-2 and TRBJ2-7; D is perhaps TRBD1 (5 bases). Per germline, CDR1 SGHAT and CDR2 FQNNGV. CDR3 length: 13 residues. V was shortened by 1 base and J by 2 bases, with 6 bases between the two germline ends. CDR3 loop: CASSLARAYEQYF. The CDR3 nucleotides are TGTGCCAGCAGCTTAGCCAGGGCCTACGAGCAGTACTTC.

The rearrangement uses TRBV6-1 and TRBJ1-4; 7 nucleotides agree with TRBD1. Per germline, CDR1 MNHNS and CDR2 SASEGT. The CDR3 is made up of 17 amino acids. J lost 0 bases, V lost 4 bases, and 8 bases had no gene match. The CDR3 DNA sequence: TGTGCCAGCAGTGCCGGGACAGAGCTTTCAACTAATGAAAAACTGTTTTTT. This sequence encodes CASSAGTELSTNEKLFF.